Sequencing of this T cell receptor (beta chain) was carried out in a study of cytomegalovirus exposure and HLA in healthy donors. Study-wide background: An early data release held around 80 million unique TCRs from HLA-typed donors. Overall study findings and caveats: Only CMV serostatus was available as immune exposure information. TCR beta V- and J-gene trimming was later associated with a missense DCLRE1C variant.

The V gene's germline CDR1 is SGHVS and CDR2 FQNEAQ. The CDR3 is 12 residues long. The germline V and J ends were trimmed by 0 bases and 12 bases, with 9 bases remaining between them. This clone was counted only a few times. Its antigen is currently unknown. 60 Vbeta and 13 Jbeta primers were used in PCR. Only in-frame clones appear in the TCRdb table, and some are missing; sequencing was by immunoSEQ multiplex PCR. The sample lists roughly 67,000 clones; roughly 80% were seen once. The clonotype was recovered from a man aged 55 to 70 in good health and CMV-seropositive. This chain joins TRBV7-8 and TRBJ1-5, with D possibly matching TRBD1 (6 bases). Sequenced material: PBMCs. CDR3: CASSLATGLQHF. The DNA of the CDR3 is TGTGCCAGCAGCTTAGCGACAGGTCTCCAGCATTTT.